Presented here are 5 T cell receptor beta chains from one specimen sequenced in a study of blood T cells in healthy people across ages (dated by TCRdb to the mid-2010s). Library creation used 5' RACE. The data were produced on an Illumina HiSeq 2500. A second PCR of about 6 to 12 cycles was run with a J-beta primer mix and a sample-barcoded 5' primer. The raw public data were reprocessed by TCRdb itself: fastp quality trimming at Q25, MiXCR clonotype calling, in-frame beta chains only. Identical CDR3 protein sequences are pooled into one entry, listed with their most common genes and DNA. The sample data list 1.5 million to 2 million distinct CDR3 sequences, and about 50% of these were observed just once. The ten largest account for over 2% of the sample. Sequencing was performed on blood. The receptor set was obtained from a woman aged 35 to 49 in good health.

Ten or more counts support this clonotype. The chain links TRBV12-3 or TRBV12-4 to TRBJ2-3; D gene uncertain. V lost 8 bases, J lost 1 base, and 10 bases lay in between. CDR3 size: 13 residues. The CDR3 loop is CASSRRGTDTQYF. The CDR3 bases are TGTGCCAGCTCACGAAGAGGCACAGATACGCAGTATTTT.

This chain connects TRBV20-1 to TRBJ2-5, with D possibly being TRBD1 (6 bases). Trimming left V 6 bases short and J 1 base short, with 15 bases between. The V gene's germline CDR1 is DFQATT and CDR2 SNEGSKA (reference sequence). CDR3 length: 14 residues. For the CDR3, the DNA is TGCAGTGCCCCTATGGGCAGGGGCCAAGAGACCCAGTACTTC. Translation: CSAPMGRGQETQYF.

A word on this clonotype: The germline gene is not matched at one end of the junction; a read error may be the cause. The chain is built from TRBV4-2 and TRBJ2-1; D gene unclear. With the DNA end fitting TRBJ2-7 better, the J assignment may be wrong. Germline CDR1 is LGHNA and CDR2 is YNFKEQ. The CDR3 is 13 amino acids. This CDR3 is CASSQEKVYGQYF. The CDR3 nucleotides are TGTGCCAGCAGCCAGGAAAAGGTCTACGGGCAGTACTTC.

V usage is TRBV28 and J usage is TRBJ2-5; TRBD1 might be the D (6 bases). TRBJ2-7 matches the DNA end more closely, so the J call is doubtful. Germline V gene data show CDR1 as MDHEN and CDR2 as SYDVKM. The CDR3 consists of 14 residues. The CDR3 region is CASTSRDTSYEQYF. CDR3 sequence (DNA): TGTGCCAGCACCTCACGGGACACCTCCTACGAGCAGTACTTC.

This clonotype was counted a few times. CDR3 in DNA: TGCAGCGTTACCGGGACAGAGAGCTCCTACAATGAGCAGTTCTTC. Protein product: CSVTGTESSYNEQFF. The chain joins TRBV29-1 to TRBJ2-1, with TRBD1 matching 7 bases. This CDR3 contains 15 residues. V shed 5 bases, J shed 0 bases, and the junction held 7 bases outside the gene matches. Per germline, CDR1 SQVTM and CDR2 ANQGSEA.